This T cell receptor (beta chain) was captured by sequencing in a study of neurological immune-mediated disorders. 5'RACE with 10-nucleotide random UMIs generated the cDNA. TCRdb used MiXCR to reprocess the 5' RACE reads, holding one entry per CDR3 protein. The profile shows 55,000 to 75,000 distinct CDR3 sequences, about 12% of them singletons. In regard to this clonotype: The CDR3 carries no conserved terminal phenylalanine or tryptophan, so it likely arises from a read error.

The CDR3 contains 12 residues. Trimming took 6 bases from V and 10 from J, leaving 10 bases between them. Germline-derived CDR1 and CDR2 are MNHEY and SMNVEV (reference sequence). Unsorted libraries were derived from 2 million PBMCs stored at -80 C. J is TRBJ1-6 and V is TRBV27; no clear D. Material: PBMCs. This receptor was identified in a woman in her sixties or seventies with HTLV-1-associated myelopathy (HAM/TSP). CDR3 sequence (DNA): TGTGCCAGCAGGGACGCTGGGTCACCCCTCCACTTA. Protein sequence: CASRDAGSPLHL.